Listed here are 6 T cell receptor beta chains from one sample, sequenced in a study of radiation and T cells in renal cell carcinoma. Sequencing used immunoSEQ multiplex PCR; TCRdb keeps in-frame clones, though not all of them. The sample contains roughly 130,000 clones, roughly 91% of which appear only once. Indicated time point: blood 2 weeks post-SBRT. The treatment here: 15 Gy SBRT to primary tumor, nephrectomy 4 weeks later. The sequencing here drew on blood, taken from a patient whose treatment included radiotherapy and nephrectomy. These receptors originate from a woman in her 70s with renal cell carcinoma.

The chain combines TRBV5-6 with TRBJ2-1; 10 nucleotides line up with TRBD1. Germline CDR1 is SGHDT and CDR2 is YYEEEE. CDR3 size: 15 residues. The trim removed 4 bases at V and 8 bases at J, leaving 9 bases unmatched. The CDR3 here is CASSRSGTGAHEQFF. The DNA of the CDR3 is TGTGCCAGCAGCCGCTCCGGGACAGGGGCGCATGAGCAGTTCTTC. Looking up the rest from reference TRBV5-6 and TRBJ2-1 gives the full variable domain: DAGVTQSPTHLIKTRGQQVTLRCSPKSGHDTVSWYQQALGQGPQFIFQYYEEEERQRGNFPDRFSGHQFPNYSSELNVNALLLGDSALYLCASSRSGTGAHEQFFGPGTRLTVL.

This chain links TRBV5-1 with TRBJ2-1; a weak D match, TRBD2 (6 bases). The V gene's germline CDR1 is SGHRS and CDR2 YFSETQ. This CDR3 spans 16 amino acids. Trimming pared 0 bases from V and 5 bases from J, leaving 15 bases between. The CDR3 sequence is CASSLVGTRSDNEQFF. The CDR3 DNA reads as TGCGCCAGCAGCTTGGTGGGGACTCGAAGCGACAATGAGCAGTTCTTC.

This rearrangement joins TRBV30 to TRBJ2-7, with 11 bases identical to TRBD1. With 3 bases clipped from V and 0 bases from J, the junction kept 4 bases outside the gene matches. This CDR3 is built from 15 residues. The germline V gene encodes CDR1 GTSNPN and CDR2 SVGIG (reference sequence). The CDR3 DNA follows: TGTGCCTGGAGCCTCGGACAGGGGGCCTCCTACGAGCAGTACTTC. Encoded protein: CAWSLGQGASYEQYF.

This clone was seen only a few times. The chain employs TRBV14 and TRBJ1-1; the D is unclear. Trimming pared 6 bases from V and 0 bases from J, leaving 8 bases between. There are 13 residues in the CDR3. In germline, CDR1 is SGHDN, CDR2 FVKESK. In DNA form, the CDR3 reads TGTGCCAGCAGTAAAGAACTGAACACTGAAGCTTTCTTT. Translating it yields CASSKELNTEAFF.

The V gene is TRBV15, the J gene TRBJ1-1; weak D call: TRBD1 (6 bases). Germline CDR1 is LNHNV and CDR2 is YYDKDF (reference sequence). The CDR3 is 14 amino acids. V dropped 5 bases and J dropped 8 bases, with 18 bases sitting between them. The CDR3 DNA is TGTGCCACCAGCCCGCCCGGGGGCTTAAGGGAAGCTTTCTTT. Amino acid sequence: CATSPPGGLREAFF.

This clone has more than one count but fewer than ten. This chain connects TRBV5-1 to TRBJ1-2; D possibly corresponds to TRBD1 (5 bases). V lost 0 bases to trimming and J lost 4 bases, with 7 bases between them. The CDR3 has 13 residues. Germline V gene lookup returns CDR1 SGHRS and CDR2 YFSETQ. This CDR3 reads CASSLDRTYGYTF. The CDR3 coding sequence is TGCGCCAGCAGCTTGGACAGGACCTATGGCTACACCTTC.